The rows below give T cell receptor beta chains drawn from one sample of a study of T cell responses to AZD1222 COVID-19 vaccine. Here immunoSEQ multiplex PCR was the method, and the copy in TCRdb shows in-frame clones only, minus some. The table shows roughly 110,000 clones, with about 90% occurring only once. Sequenced material: peripheral blood, taken 28 days after the second AZD1222 dose. The source of these receptors is an adult who received the AZD1222 COVID-19 vaccine. Each CDR3 is given with its conserved first and last residue. D genes are given only for firm matches. Rows give clone size only sometimes, using once, few, many, or a class for an expanded clone.

V: TRBV11-1
size: NA
D: TRBD1
length: 15
J: TRBJ2-5
CDR3: CASSFGTARGETQYF
DNA: TGTGCCAGCAGCTTCGGGACAGCGAGGGGAGAGACCCAGTACTTC

V: TRBV5-1
size: NA
D: TRBD1
length: 14
J: TRBJ1-6
CDR3: CASSRTGAKAPLHF
DNA: TGCGCCAGCAGCCGAACAGGGGCCAAGGCACCCCTCCACTTT

V: TRBV27
size: once
D: TRBD1
length: 15
J: TRBJ1-2
CDR3: CASSLGTGASYGYTF
DNA: TGTGCCAGCAGTTTGGGGACAGGGGCCAGCTATGGCTACACCTTC

V: TRBV24-1
size: few
D: NA
length: 12
J: TRBJ2-3
CDR3: CATSDLFDTQYF
DNA: TGTGCCACCAGTGATTTATTTGATACGCAGTATTTT

V: TRBV9
size: few
D: NA
length: 12
J: TRBJ2-3
CDR3: CASSSNTDTQYF
DNA: TGTGCCAGCAGCTCGAACACAGATACGCAGTATTTT

V: TRBV18
size: NA
D: NA
length: 15
J: TRBJ1-4
CDR3: CASSPPSADHEKLFF
DNA: TGTGCCAGCTCACCACCGTCAGCCGACCATGAAAAACTGTTTTTT

V: TRBV11-2
size: NA
D: NA
length: 17
J: TRBJ2-7
CDR3: CASSPRKTKSLPYEQYF
DNA: TGTGCCAGCAGCCCCAGAAAGACGAAGAGTCTCCCCTACGAGCAGTACTTC

V: TRBV4-1
size: NA
D: NA
length: 15
J: TRBJ2-3
CDR3: CASSQEIGGTDTQYF
DNA: TGCGCCAGCAGCCAAGAGATTGGGGGCACAGATACGCAGTATTTT

V: TRBV5-1
size: NA
D: NA
length: 15
J: TRBJ1-1
CDR3: CASTEAPGYDTEAFF
DNA: TGCGCCAGCACCGAGGCTCCGGGTTACGACACTGAAGCTTTCTTT

V: TRBV29-1
size: NA
D: TRBD2
length: 15
J: TRBJ2-7
CDR3: CSVEDRAGGQYEQYF
DNA: TGCAGCGTTGAAGATCGAGCGGGGGGCCAATACGAGCAGTACTTC

V: TRBV25-1
size: NA
D: TRBD1
length: 16
J: TRBJ1-6
CDR3: CASTTGTGGGNSPLHF
DNA: TGTGCCAGCACTACCGGGACAGGGGGCGGAAATTCACCCCTCCACTTT

V: TRBV9
size: NA
D: NA
length: 15
J: TRBJ1-3
CDR3: CASSVGPGAGNTIYF
DNA: TGTGCCAGCAGCGTAGGTCCAGGAGCTGGAAACACCATATATTTT

V: TRBV2
size: NA
D: NA
length: 11
J: TRBJ1-1
CDR3: CASSAGGGAFF
DNA: TGTGCCAGCAGCGCCGGAGGGGGTGCTTTCTTT

V: TRBV18
size: NA
D: TRBD2
length: 14
J: TRBJ2-7
CDR3: CASSPPGLAGEQYF
DNA: TGTGCCAGCTCACCACCGGGTCTAGCGGGTGAGCAGTACTTC

V: TRBV5-1
size: NA
D: NA
length: 14
J: TRBJ2-2
CDR3: CASSPATDTGELFF
DNA: TGCGCCAGCAGCCCTGCGACAGACACCGGGGAGCTGTTTTTT

V: TRBV15
size: NA
D: NA
length: 13
J: TRBJ1-1
CDR3: CATSMVTNTEAFF
DNA: TGTGCCACCAGCATGGTTACGAACACTGAAGCTTTCTTT

V: TRBV11-2
size: NA
D: TRBD1
length: 13
J: TRBJ1-2
CDR3: CASSEGGSWGYTF
DNA: TGTGCCAGCAGCGAAGGGGGCAGTTGGGGCTACACCTTC

V: TRBV19
size: NA
D: NA
length: 16
J: TRBJ1-3
CDR3: CASSTAGYRSGNTIYF
DNA: TGTGCCAGTAGTACGGCAGGGTACCGGTCTGGAAACACCATATATTTT

V: TRBV2
size: NA
D: NA
length: 15
J: TRBJ2-3
CDR3: CASRFFGTDTDTQYF
DNA: TGTGCCAGCAGGTTCTTCGGGACGGACACAGATACGCAGTATTTT

V: TRBV6-4
size: NA
D: TRBD2
length: 13
J: TRBJ2-5
CDR3: CASGRRGQETQYF
DNA: TGTGCCAGCGGGCGGCGGGGGCAAGAGACCCAGTACTTC

V: TRBV29-1
size: once
D: NA
length: 12
J: TRBJ1-4
CDR3: CSVGQSNEKLFF
DNA: TGCAGCGTTGGACAGAGCAATGAAAAACTGTTTTTT

V: TRBV4-3
size: NA
D: NA
length: 14
J: TRBJ2-6
CDR3: CASRSAGGANVLTF
DNA: TGCGCCAGCAGGTCGGCGGGTGGGGCCAACGTCCTGACTTTC

V: TRBV7-9
size: once
D: NA
length: 15
J: TRBJ1-2
CDR3: CASSLRPDRNYGYTF
DNA: TGTGCCAGCAGCTTAAGGCCAGACCGTAACTATGGCTACACCTTC

V: TRBV27
size: large
D: NA
length: 12
J: TRBJ2-1
CDR3: CASSLTGNEQFF
DNA: TGTGCCAGCAGTTTAACAGGCAATGAGCAGTTCTTC

V: TRBV4-1
size: NA
D: NA
length: 17
J: TRBJ1-6
CDR3: CASSQRDPPARNSPLHF
DNA: TGCGCCAGCAGCCAACGGGACCCTCCGGCGAGAAATTCACCCCTCCACTTT

V: TRBV6-4
size: NA
D: TRBD1
length: 12
J: TRBJ2-7
CDR3: CASRGGPGEQYF
DNA: TGTGCCAGCAGAGGGGGCCCGGGTGAGCAGTACTTC

V: TRBV19
size: NA
D: TRBD1
length: 13
J: TRBJ1-1
CDR3: CASIQGARTEAFF
DNA: TGTGCCAGTATTCAGGGGGCACGGACTGAAGCTTTCTTT

V: TRBV10-3
size: NA
D: NA
length: 14
J: TRBJ2-7
CDR3: CAIGGGIGSYEQYF
DNA: TGTGCCATCGGAGGCGGGATAGGCTCCTACGAGCAGTACTTC